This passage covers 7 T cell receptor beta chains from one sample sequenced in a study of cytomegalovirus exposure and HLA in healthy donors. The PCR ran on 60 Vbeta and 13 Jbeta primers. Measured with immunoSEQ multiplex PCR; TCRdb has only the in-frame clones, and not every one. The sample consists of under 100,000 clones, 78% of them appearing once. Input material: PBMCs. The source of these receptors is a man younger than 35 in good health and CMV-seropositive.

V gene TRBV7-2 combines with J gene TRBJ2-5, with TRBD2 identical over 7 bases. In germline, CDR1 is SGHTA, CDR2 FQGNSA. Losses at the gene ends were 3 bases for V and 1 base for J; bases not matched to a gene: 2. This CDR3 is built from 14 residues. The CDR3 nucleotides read TGTGCCAGCAGCTTGAGCGGGATCCAAGAGACCCAGTACTTC. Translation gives CASSLSGIQETQYF. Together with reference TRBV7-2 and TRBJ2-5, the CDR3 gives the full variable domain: GAGVSQSPSNKVTEKGKDVELRCDPISGHTALYWYRQSLGQGLEFLIYFQGNSAPDKSGLPSDRFSAERTGGSVSTLTIQRTQQEDSAVYLCASSLSGIQETQYFGPGTRLLVL.

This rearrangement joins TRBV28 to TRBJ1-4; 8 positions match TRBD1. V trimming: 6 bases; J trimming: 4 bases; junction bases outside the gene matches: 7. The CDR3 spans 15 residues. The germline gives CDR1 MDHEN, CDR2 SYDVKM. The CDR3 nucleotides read TGTGCCAGCAGGCCCCAGGGGGCAGGTAATGAAAAACTGTTTTTT. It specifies CASRPQGAGNEKLFF.

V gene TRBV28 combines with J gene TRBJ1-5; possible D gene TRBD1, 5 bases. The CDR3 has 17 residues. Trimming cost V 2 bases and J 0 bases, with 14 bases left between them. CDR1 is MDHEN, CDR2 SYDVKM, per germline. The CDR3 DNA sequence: TGTGCCAGCAGTTTACTGGTCTGGGACTATAGCAATCAGCCCCAGCATTTT. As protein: CASSLLVWDYSNQPQHF.

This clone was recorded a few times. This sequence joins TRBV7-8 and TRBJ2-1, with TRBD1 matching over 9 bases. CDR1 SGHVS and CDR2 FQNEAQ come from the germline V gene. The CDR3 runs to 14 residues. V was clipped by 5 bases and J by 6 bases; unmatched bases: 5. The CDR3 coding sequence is TGTGCCAGCAGCCCTACGACAGGGGGCAATGAGCAGTTCTTC. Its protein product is CASSPTTGGNEQFF.

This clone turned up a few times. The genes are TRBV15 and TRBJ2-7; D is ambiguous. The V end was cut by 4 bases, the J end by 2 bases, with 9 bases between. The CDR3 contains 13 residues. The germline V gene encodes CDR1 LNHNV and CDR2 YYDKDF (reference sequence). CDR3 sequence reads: CATSKPTAYEQYF. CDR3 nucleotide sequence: TGTGCCACCAGCAAGCCCACAGCCTACGAGCAGTACTTC.

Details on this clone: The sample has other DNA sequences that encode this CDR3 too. The CDR3 loop reads CSVGVNTEAFF. CDR3 in DNA: TGCAGCGTTGGAGTGAACACTGAAGCTTTCTTT. V and J are TRBV29-1 and TRBJ1-1; no firm D call. From germline, CDR1 is SQVTM and CDR2 ANQGSEA. The V and J ends lost 4 bases and 0 bases respectively, with 3 bases between them. The CDR3 loop spans 11 amino acids.

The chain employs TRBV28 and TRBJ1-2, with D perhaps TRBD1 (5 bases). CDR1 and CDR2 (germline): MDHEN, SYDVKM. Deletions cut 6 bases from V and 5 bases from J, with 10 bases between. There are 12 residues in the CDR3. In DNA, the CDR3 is TGTGCCAGCAGAGAGGGGAGGTATGGCTACACCTTC. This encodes CASREGRYGYTF.